This entry lists 16 T cell receptor beta chains sequenced from one sample in a study of T cells after yellow fever vaccination. TCRdb recomputed calls from the 5' RACE reads with MiXCR, one row per CDR3 protein. Of some 220,000 distinct CDR3 sequences in the sample, roughly 3.3% are singletons; the top ten hold under 3.5%. The sequencing here drew on CD4+ T cells sorted from PBMCs, taken 10 days after the yellow fever booster vaccination. Receptors originate from a man younger than 35 who received the YFV17D yellow fever vaccine.

This clonotype was seen at least ten times. V gene TRBV3-1 combines with J gene TRBJ2-1, with D possibly TRBD1 on 5 matching bases. Trimming removed 2 bases from V and 6 bases from J, with 11 bases in between. Germline V lookup: CDR1 LGHDT, CDR2 YNNKEL (reference sequence). The CDR3 runs to 14 residues. In nucleotides, the CDR3 is TGTGCCAGCAGCCAAAGGGGTAGGCCCAATGAGCAGTTCTTC. It yields the protein CASSQRGRPNEQFF.

This clonotype appeared many times. V and J are TRBV5-1 and TRBJ2-3; 7 positions match TRBD1. Germline trimming cut 3 bases from V and 6 bases from J; bases unmatched to any gene: 4. The germline gives CDR1 SGHRS, CDR2 YFSETQ. The CDR3 is 13 amino acids. The CDR3 DNA reads TGCGCCAGCAGCTCCCAGGGGGAGGATACGCAGTATTTT. Protein: CASSSQGEDTQYF. The variable domain in full, with the rest retrieved from reference TRBV5-1 and TRBJ2-3, is KAGVTQTPRYLIKTRGQQVTLSCSPISGHRSVSWYQQTPGQGLQFLFEYFSETQRNKGNFPGRFSGRQFSNSRSEMNVSTLELGDSALYLCASSSQGEDTQYFGPGTRLTVL.

There are many counts of this clonotype. The chain has TRBV25-1 and TRBJ2-3; unclear D gene. Trimming took 8 bases from V and 0 from J, leaving 21 bases between them. The germline V gene encodes CDR1 MGHDK and CDR2 SYGVNS. This CDR3 comprises 17 residues. The CDR3 spells CASAAVPGTRSTDTQYF. As DNA, the CDR3 is TGTGCCAGCGCTGCCGTCCCCGGTACTCGTAGCACAGATACGCAGTATTTT.

This clonotype was counted only a few times. This rearrangement joins TRBV4-1 to TRBJ2-3; TRBD2 aligns across 12 bases. Germline V gene data show CDR1 as MGHRA and CDR2 as YSYEKL. The CDR3 has 15 amino acids. J lost 7 bases, V lost 2 bases, and 4 bases had no gene match. The CDR3 bases are TGCGCCAGCAGCCAACTAGCGGGGGGGCAATATACGCAGTATTTT. Translation gives CASSQLAGGQYTQYF.

This clonotype appeared many times. The gene calls are TRBV9 and TRBJ1-1; 7 nucleotides agree with TRBD1. The CDR3 consists of 15 residues. Germline V gene sequence: CDR1 SGDLS, CDR2 YYNGEE. The trim removed 0 bases at V and 3 bases at J, leaving 5 bases unmatched. The CDR3 loop is CASSVGGTADTEAFF. The CDR3 DNA is TGTGCCAGCAGCGTAGGGGGGACAGCCGACACTGAAGCTTTCTTT.

In this sample, this clonotype turned up many times. This chain connects TRBV29-1 to TRBJ1-4, with a tentative D call TRBD1 (5 bases). V lost 2 bases, J lost 7 bases, and 11 bases lay in between. The germline CDR1 and CDR2 sequences are SQVTM and ANQGSEA. The CDR3 runs to 13 residues. The CDR3 region is CSVESGTGEKLFF. As DNA, the CDR3 is TGCAGCGTTGAATCAGGGACGGGTGAAAAACTGTTTTTT.

There are many counts of this clonotype. The chain combines TRBV6-6 with TRBJ1-1; D remains unclear. CDR1 and CDR2 from the germline V gene are MNHNY and SVGAGI (reference sequence). Trimming took 3 bases from V and 3 from J, leaving 8 bases between them. This CDR3 spans 13 amino acids. Here the CDR3 reads CASSYAQDTEAFF. The CDR3, as DNA: TGTGCCAGCAGTTATGCCCAGGACACTGAAGCTTTCTTT.

This clonotype turned up a few times. This chain links TRBV7-6 with TRBJ1-4; a weak D match, TRBD1 (6 bases). The CDR3 is 15 residues long. CDR1 is SGHVS, CDR2 FNYEAQ, per germline. The V end was cut by 2 bases, the J end by 2 bases, with 9 bases between. The CDR3 coding sequence is TGTGCCAGCAGCTTATCAGGGGTGACTAATGAAAAACTGTTTTTT. This gives the protein CASSLSGVTNEKLFF.

This clonotype was seen a few times. The chain uses TRBV29-1 and TRBJ2-3, with D perhaps matching TRBD2 (7 bases). Germline V gives CDR1 SQVTM, CDR2 ANQGSEA. The CDR3 is made up of 13 amino acids. V lost 4 bases, J lost 6 bases, and 14 bases lay in between. This chain's CDR3 is CSVGRGRRDTQYF. The CDR3 bases are TGCAGCGTTGGGCGGGGGCGAAGGGATACGCAGTATTTT.

The CDR3 region has the DNA TGTGCCAGCAGCTTAGTAGGGTCTCATACGCAGTATTTT. Its protein product is CASSLVGSHTQYF. This chain links TRBV7-9 with TRBJ2-3, with D unclear. Germline CDR1 and CDR2: SEHNR and FQNEAQ (reference sequence). V lost 1 base and J 7 bases, leaving 9 bases between the germline ends. This CDR3 comprises 13 residues.

This clonotype has only a few counts. This sequence joins TRBV30 and TRBJ1-3; D gene uncertain. This CDR3 spans 15 amino acids. The V end lost 2 bases, the J end lost 0 bases, and 11 bases lay between the germline ends. Germline V CDR1 and CDR2: GTSNPN, SVGIG (reference sequence). The CDR3 DNA sequence: TGTGCCTGGAGTCCCAAAGGGATCTCTGGAAACACCATATATTTT. Its protein is CAWSPKGISGNTIYF.

Many counts were recorded for this clonotype. This sequence joins TRBV5-1 and TRBJ1-1; weak D call: TRBD1 (5 bases). This CDR3 region has 14 residues. V lost 5 bases to trimming and J lost 1 base, with 12 bases between them. Germline loops: CDR1 SGHRS, CDR2 YFSETQ. The CDR3 DNA sequence: TGCGCCAGCAGTCCTTTTGGACAGAACACTGAAGCTTTCTTT. As protein: CASSPFGQNTEAFF.

The chain joins TRBV18 to TRBJ1-2, with a tentative D call TRBD1 (6 bases). CDR1 is KGHSH and CDR2 is LQKENI in the germline V gene. This CDR3 region has 16 residues. V dropped 1 base and J dropped 14 bases, with 26 bases sitting between them. The CDR3 region is CASSPRRGQSIPLGTF. In nucleotides, the CDR3 is TGTGCCAGCTCACCACGACGCGGACAGTCCATTCCTCTAGGGACCTTC.

This clonotype was recorded many times. This sequence joins TRBV7-9 and TRBJ2-7; D not certain. Trimming pared 2 bases from V and 1 base from J, leaving 9 bases between. Per germline, CDR1 SEHNR and CDR2 FQNEAQ (reference sequence). CDR3 length equals 14 residues. CDR3 protein: CASSLQTGSYEQYF. In DNA, the CDR3 is TGTGCCAGCAGCTTACAGACTGGATCCTACGAGCAGTACTTC.

The rearrangement links TRBV29-1 to TRBJ2-3; 8 nucleotides align to TRBD1. Germline V CDR1 and CDR2: SQVTM, ANQGSEA. The trim removed 6 bases at V and 3 bases at J, leaving 5 bases unmatched. The CDR3 runs 13 residues. CDR3 sequence reads: CSVPDRATDTQYF. CDR3 nucleotide sequence: TGCAGCGTCCCGGACAGGGCGACAGATACGCAGTATTTT.

There are a few counts of this clonotype. The J gene is TRBJ1-2, the V gene TRBV6-6; D possibly corresponds to TRBD1 (5 bases). This CDR3 is 14 amino acids long. Germline lookup yields CDR1 MNHNY and CDR2 SVGAGI (reference sequence). Between the trimmed V and J ends, which lost 8 bases and 4 bases, there was a span of 17 bases. The CDR3 sequence is CASSLAGRLYGYTF. The CDR3 DNA reads TGTGCCAGCTCGCTGGCAGGGCGACTCTATGGCTACACCTTC.